The 28 T cell receptor beta chains in this list originate from one sample, sequenced in a study of control samples from healthy donors and cancer patients. Assay: immunoSEQ multiplex PCR; the TCRdb copy retains only in-frame clones and omits some. The sample holds about 120,000 clones, over 75% seen once. The material sequenced was blood. Receptors originate from a man aged 18 to 30 in good health.

V gene TRBV7-3 combines with J gene TRBJ2-2; a possible D gene is TRBD1 (5 bases). The ends were cut back, 5 bases at V and 3 bases at J, with 13 bases in the middle. The CDR3 loop spans 15 amino acids. Germline lookup yields CDR1 SGHTA and CDR2 FQGTGA. The CDR3 DNA reads as TGTGCCAGCAGCCCTTCCAGGGCAGACACCGGGGAGCTGTTTTTT. Residues: CASSPSRADTGELFF.

The V call is TRBV2, the J call TRBJ2-1, with D unclear. The germline V and J ends were trimmed by 7 bases and 4 bases, with 20 bases remaining between them. Germline CDR1 is SNHLY and CDR2 is FYNNEI. There are 16 residues in the CDR3. This CDR3 is CASKDGNRLGYNEQFF. The CDR3 bases are TGTGCCAGCAAAGATGGCAACCGATTAGGTTACAATGAGCAGTTCTTC.

V usage is TRBV30 and J usage is TRBJ1-2; 7 nucleotides line up with TRBD1. Per the germline V gene, CDR1 is GTSNPN and CDR2 is SVGIG (reference sequence). Germline trimming cut 2 bases from V and 4 bases from J; bases unmatched to any gene: 4. This CDR3 contains 13 residues. CDR3 sequence: CAWSSGQPYGYTF. CDR3 DNA: TGTGCCTGGAGTTCGGGACAGCCCTATGGCTACACCTTC.

The genes are TRBV27 and TRBJ1-5; 7 bases map to TRBD1. From germline, CDR1 is MNHEY and CDR2 SMNVEV (reference sequence). The V gene end was trimmed by 6 bases and the J gene end by 0 bases; junction bases not matched to a gene: 11. The CDR3 totals 17 residues. The CDR3 region is CASRPNPDRVSNQPQHF. The CDR3 DNA follows: TGTGCCAGCAGACCTAATCCCGACAGGGTTAGCAATCAGCCCCAGCATTTT.

This chain connects TRBV5-1 to TRBJ1-2; D unclear. CDR1 is SGHRS and CDR2 is YFSETQ in the germline V gene. The CDR3 loop spans 12 amino acids. V dropped 4 bases and J dropped 7 bases, with 11 bases sitting between them. The CDR3 reads CASSPGDSGYTF. The CDR3 region has the DNA TGCGCCAGCAGCCCCGGTGACTCTGGCTACACCTTC.

The V and J genes are TRBV9 and TRBJ2-1; the D is unclear. The length of the CDR3 is 10 residues. Germline lookup yields CDR1 SGDLS and CDR2 YYNGEE. V was cut by 3 bases and J by 12 bases, with 7 bases left in between. The CDR3 here is CASSERWQFF. CDR3 nucleotide sequence: TGTGCCAGCAGCGAACGCTGGCAGTTCTTC.

Concerning this clone itself: The junction and the germline gene differ at one end; a read error may be behind it. The chain employs TRBV2 and TRBJ2-7; 7 nucleotides line up with TRBD1. Per the germline V gene, CDR1 is SNHLY and CDR2 is FYNNEI. The CDR3 covers 14 residues. CDR3 amino acids: CASREGTATYEQYF. The CDR3 region has the DNA TGTGCCAGCAGAGAAGGGACAGCCACCTACGAGCAGTACTTC.

This rearrangement joins TRBV27 to TRBJ1-5, with 7 bases lining up with TRBD1. V was clipped by 6 bases and J by 7 bases; unmatched bases: 6. The CDR3 length is 13 residues. Germline loops: CDR1 MNHEY, CDR2 SMNVEV (reference sequence). Here the CDR3 DNA reads TGTGCCAGCAGCGTAAACAGGGGACAGCCCCAGCATTTT. Translating it yields CASSVNRGQPQHF.

The chain combines TRBV5-1 with TRBJ1-1; D gene uncertain. The CDR3 contains 13 residues. Between the trimmed V and J ends, which lost 0 bases and 0 bases, there was a span of 3 bases. Germline loops: CDR1 SGHRS, CDR2 YFSETQ. The DNA of the CDR3 is TGCGCCAGCAGCTTGGAAGTGAACACTGAAGCTTTCTTT. This sequence encodes CASSLEVNTEAFF.

The chain couples TRBV29-1 to TRBJ2-3; possible D gene TRBD1, 5 bases. This CDR3 comprises 13 residues. Germline CDR1 is SQVTM and CDR2 is ANQGSEA. V was shortened by 2 bases and J by 7 bases, with 13 bases between the two germline ends. For the CDR3, the DNA is TGCAGCGTTGAACTCGACAGTGTTCATACGCAGTATTTT. Amino acids: CSVELDSVHTQYF.

V usage is TRBV7-6 and J usage is TRBJ2-7; 8 bases match TRBD1. CDR3 length equals 14 residues. Per germline, CDR1 SGHVS and CDR2 FNYEAQ. V lost 5 bases to trimming and J lost 0 bases; unmatched junction nucleotides: 3. DNA of the CDR3: TGTGCCAGCAGCCGGACAGGGAGCTCCTACGAGCAGTACTTC. The encoded protein is CASSRTGSSYEQYF.

The chain links TRBV5-4 to TRBJ1-5, with D perhaps matching TRBD1 (5 bases). The CDR3 runs 14 residues. Germline V gives CDR1 SGHNT, CDR2 YYREEE (reference sequence). V lost 4 bases and J 6 bases, leaving 14 bases between the germline ends. CDR3 bases: TGTGCCAGCAGCGTGGGGAGGGGTACTCAGCCCCAGCATTTT. Protein: CASSVGRGTQPQHF.

This clone was picked up one time. V and J are TRBV30 and TRBJ2-7, with 10 bases that match TRBD2. The CDR3 has 14 residues. Germline assignment: CDR1 GTSNPN and CDR2 SVGIG (reference sequence). V dropped 3 bases and J dropped 7; count of bases not matched to a gene: 9. Here the CDR3 DNA reads TGTGCCTGGAGGCTAGCGGGAGCTGGGCTAGAGCAGTACTTC. It yields the protein CAWRLAGAGLEQYF.

In its sample, this clone was seen once. An end of the junction does not agree with germline; a read error may underlie this. The chain links TRBV6-1 to TRBJ1-4, with D uncertain. CDR3 size: 11 residues. In germline, CDR1 is MNHNS, CDR2 SASEGT. DNA of the CDR3: TGTGCCAGCAGGGAAGATGAAAAACTGTTTTTT. Translated: CASREDEKLFF.

CDR3 in amino acids: CATPILGQGDYGYTF. The CDR3 DNA sequence: TGTGCCACCCCCATCCTCGGACAGGGAGACTATGGCTACACCTTC. The chain recombines TRBV6-5 with TRBJ1-2, with 8 positions matching TRBD1. The CDR3 spans 15 residues. Looked up from germline, CDR1 is MNHEY and CDR2 is SVGAGI. V lost 10 bases, J lost 3 bases, and 13 bases stayed unmatched.

The J gene is TRBJ2-2, the V gene TRBV11-3; tentative D call: TRBD1 (5 bases). The germline gives CDR1 SGHNT, CDR2 YENEEA. Trimming took 1 base from V and 5 from J, leaving 11 bases between them. This CDR3 has 15 amino acids. The CDR3 nucleotides are TGTGCCAGCAGCTTAGGGGCAGGGAAGACCGGGGAGCTGTTTTTT. Amino acids: CASSLGAGKTGELFF.

Only one count was recorded for this clone. V and J are TRBV6-5 and TRBJ1-2; 7 bases line up with TRBD1. The CDR3 has 14 residues. The trim removed 5 bases at V and 7 bases at J, leaving 10 bases unmatched. Germline loops: CDR1 MNHEY, CDR2 SVGAGI. The CDR3 nucleotides are TGTGCCAGCAGTCCGGGGACAGCTATTACTGGCTACACCTTC. Encoded protein: CASSPGTAITGYTF.

V and J are TRBV10-2 and TRBJ1-5; 9 positions match TRBD1. CDR3 length: 17 amino acids. Germline CDR1 reads WSHSY; CDR2 reads SAAADI. Germline trimming cut 5 bases from V and 6 bases from J; bases unmatched to any gene: 14. The CDR3 is CASSLTGGGGFSQPQHF. In nucleotides, the CDR3 is TGCGCCAGCAGTTTAACAGGGGGCGGAGGGTTTAGTCAGCCCCAGCATTTT.

V usage is TRBV7-9 and J usage is TRBJ2-7; D tentatively reads TRBD1 or TRBD2 (5 bases each). The ends were cut back, 5 bases at V and 1 base at J, with 15 bases in the middle. This CDR3 comprises 15 residues. Germline CDR1 reads SEHNR; CDR2 reads FQNEAQ (reference sequence). CDR3 protein: CASSPGTILSYEQYF. The CDR3 region has the DNA TGTGCCAGCAGCCCCGGGACCATTCTATCCTACGAGCAGTACTTC. The whole variable domain, filled in from reference TRBV7-9 and TRBJ2-7, reads DTGVSQNPRHKITKRGQNVTFRCDPISEHNRLYWYRQTLGQGPEFLTYFQNEAQLEKSRLLSDRFSAERPKGSFSTLEIQRTEQGDSAMYLCASSPGTILSYEQYFGPGTRLTVT.

V gene TRBV6-6 combines with J gene TRBJ1-6; no clear D. Germline CDR1 reads MNHNY; CDR2 reads SVGAGI (reference sequence). V was cut by 0 bases and J by 7 bases, with 13 bases left in between. There are 16 residues in the CDR3. CDR3 region: CASSYSPFSGNSPLHF. In DNA form, the CDR3 reads TGTGCCAGCAGTTACTCCCCCTTCTCGGGAAATTCACCCCTCCACTTT.

The genes are TRBV2 and TRBJ1-6; TRBD1 agrees at 7 bases. CDR1 is SNHLY, CDR2 FYNNEI, per germline. This CDR3 region has 15 residues. V was clipped by 2 bases and J by 7 bases; unmatched bases: 5. For the CDR3, the DNA is TGTGCCAGCAGTGAAAGGGGACAGATCAATTCACCCCTCCACTTT. Its protein is CASSERGQINSPLHF.

The chain couples TRBV19 to TRBJ1-2; TRBD1 agrees at 8 bases. CDR1 is LNHDA and CDR2 is SQIVND in the germline V gene (reference sequence). This CDR3 is 12 amino acids long. With 7 bases clipped from V and 8 bases from J, the junction kept 6 bases outside the gene matches. CDR3 residues: CASKRTGGGYTF. CDR3 nucleotides: TGTGCCAGTAAGCGAACAGGGGGAGGCTACACCTTC.

V and J are TRBV10-1 and TRBJ2-2; 13 bases map to TRBD2. CDR1 is WNHNN and CDR2 is SYGVQD in the germline V gene (reference sequence). The CDR3 consists of 15 residues. V dropped 4 bases and J dropped 7; count of bases not matched to a gene: 3. The CDR3 nucleotides are TGCGCCAGCAGTGTTGGGACTAGCGGGGTCGGGGAGCTGTTTTTT. Encoded protein: CASSVGTSGVGELFF.

The chain couples TRBV5-4 to TRBJ1-1; 7 nucleotides align to TRBD1. The CDR3 has 15 residues. J gave up 1 base and V 4 bases, and 7 bases lay outside the gene matches. Germline V gene lookup returns CDR1 SGHNT and CDR2 YYREEE (reference sequence). The CDR3 coding sequence is TGTGCCAGCAGCGCCAGAGGGGACAGGAACACTGAAGCTTTCTTT. Protein sequence: CASSARGDRNTEAFF.

The genes are TRBV19 and TRBJ2-5, with 8 bases fitting TRBD1. The germline V gene encodes CDR1 LNHDA and CDR2 SQIVND (reference sequence). The CDR3 is 14 amino acids. The trim removed 5 bases at V and 3 bases at J, leaving 5 bases unmatched. CDR3 sequence (DNA): TGTGCCAGTAGTCTGGGGACAGGAAAAGAGACCCAGTACTTC. This sequence encodes CASSLGTGKETQYF.

The chain uses TRBV7-2 and TRBJ1-4; D gene uncertain. This CDR3 comprises 13 residues. CDR1 is SGHTA, CDR2 FQGNSA, per germline. Trimming shortened V by 4 bases and J by 4 bases, and 7 bases separated the two germline ends. The CDR3 here is CASSSYSNEKLFF. The CDR3, as DNA: TGTGCCAGCAGCTCGTACAGTAATGAAAAACTGTTTTTT.

The V call is TRBV24-1, the J call TRBJ1-5; 8 bases match TRBD1. The CDR3 covers 16 residues. V trimming: 5 bases; J trimming: 0 bases; junction bases outside the gene matches: 5. From germline, CDR1 is KGHDR and CDR2 SFDVKD. The chain's CDR3 is CATSGADRASNQPQHF. The CDR3, as DNA: TGTGCCACCAGTGGGGCGGACAGGGCTAGCAATCAGCCCCAGCATTTT.

The chain links TRBV25-1 to TRBJ1-2; D gene uncertain. The CDR3 contains 11 residues. Trimming pared 4 bases from V and 7 bases from J, leaving 7 bases between. Germline CDR1 is MGHDK and CDR2 is SYGVNS. The CDR3 region has the DNA TGTGCCAGCAGTGGAAGGGTTGGCTACACCTTC. Translated: CASSGRVGYTF.